This T cell receptor (beta chain) was recorded in a study of T cell responses to AZD1222 COVID-19 vaccine. Profiling relied on immunoSEQ multiplex PCR, and the TCRdb table lists in-frame clones only, not all of them. This table has 130,000 or so clones, 90% to 95% appearing once. Worth noting for this clone: Its antigen remains unknown.

General study points: Spike-wide coverage was observed for vaccine-associated CD4 TCRs, with dominant responses at 160-218 and 743-854. The donors showed a predominance of white British ancestry and of females, with possible underestimation of clonal diversity. Spike-specific TCR depth and breadth grew after two AZD1222 doses. Baseline serology detected seropositivity in only six or seven AZD1222 recipients.

Trimming shortened V by 6 bases and J by 4 bases, and 14 bases separated the two germline ends. The CDR3 spans 14 residues. CDR1 and CDR2 from the germline V gene are LNHDA and SQIVND (reference sequence). This specimen was peripheral blood, taken on day 0 of MenACWY control vaccination. The clonotype originates from an adult in good health. The gene calls are TRBV19 and TRBJ2-3; a possible D gene is TRBD2 (5 bases). CDR3 amino acids: CASRTPSSSDTQYF. In DNA form, the CDR3 reads TGTGCCAGTAGAACCCCTAGCTCGTCAGATACGCAGTATTTT. The complete variable domain, with remaining parts taken from reference TRBV19 and TRBJ2-3, reads DGGITQSPKYLFRKEGQNVTLSCEQNLNHDAMYWYRQDPGQGLRLIYYSQIVNDFQKGDIAEGYSVSREKKESFPLTVTSAQKNPTAFYLCASRTPSSSDTQYFGPGTRLTVL.